A selection of T cell receptor beta chains follows, all from one sample in a study of T cell changes during pregnancy in multiple sclerosis. The data were produced by immunoSEQ multiplex PCR, yet TCRdb's version contains in-frame clones alone and is incomplete. Among roughly 100,000 clones listed, roughly nine tenths were seen once. The sample consisted of peripheral blood, taken after pregnancy. These receptor sequences come from a female donor with multiple sclerosis, enrolled in a pregnancy study. Each CDR3 is given with its conserved first and last residue. A D gene is named only where the DNA matches it firmly. Rows may omit the clone size; those that give it use once, few, many or a size class.

cdr3_nt: TGTGCCAGTACGGGACAGGGGCTCCCGGGCAATCAGCCCCAGCATTTT
cdr3_aa: CASTGQGLPGNQPQHF
d_call: TRBD1
clone_size: NA
v_call: TRBV19
j_call: TRBJ1-5
cdr3_length: 16

cdr3_nt: TGTGCCAGCAGCCTGCTGACTAGCGGGGGGGCCCGCGGTGAGCAGTTCTTC
cdr3_aa: CASSLLTSGGARGEQFF
d_call: TRBD2
clone_size: NA
v_call: TRBV5-5
j_call: TRBJ2-1
cdr3_length: 17

cdr3_nt: TGTGCCAGCAGTTCGAGGGTGGTACAGGGTAACGAGCAGTACTTC
cdr3_aa: CASSSRVVQGNEQYF
d_call: NA
clone_size: NA
v_call: TRBV27
j_call: TRBJ2-7
cdr3_length: 15

cdr3_nt: TGCGCCAGCAGACCCATAGCAGGGGTGAACACTGAAGCTTTCTTT
cdr3_aa: CASRPIAGVNTEAFF
d_call: NA
clone_size: NA
v_call: TRBV5-1
j_call: TRBJ1-1
cdr3_length: 15

cdr3_nt: TGCGCCAGCAGCTTAACAGGCAAGAACACCGGGGAGCTGTTTTTT
cdr3_aa: CASSLTGKNTGELFF
d_call: NA
clone_size: NA
v_call: TRBV5-1
j_call: TRBJ2-2
cdr3_length: 15

cdr3_nt: TGTGCCAGCAGCCACAGCGGGACTAGCGGGACCGAAAACTACGAGCAGTACTTC
cdr3_aa: CASSHSGTSGTENYEQYF
d_call: TRBD2
clone_size: NA
v_call: TRBV7-8
j_call: TRBJ2-7
cdr3_length: 18

cdr3_nt: TGTGCCTGGAGTCGGGGAGGGGGACACCTCGAGCAGTACTTC
cdr3_aa: CAWSRGGGHLEQYF
d_call: NA
clone_size: few
v_call: TRBV30
j_call: TRBJ2-7
cdr3_length: 14

cdr3_nt: TGTGCCAGCAGCTTAGAGCCGGGCAATCAGCCCCAGCATTTT
cdr3_aa: CASSLEPGNQPQHF
d_call: NA
clone_size: NA
v_call: TRBV7-2
j_call: TRBJ1-5
cdr3_length: 14

cdr3_nt: TGTGCCAGCAGACCTGGACTAGCGCCAAACAATGAGCAGTTCTTC
cdr3_aa: CASRPGLAPNNEQFF
d_call: TRBD2
clone_size: NA
v_call: TRBV13
j_call: TRBJ2-1
cdr3_length: 15

cdr3_nt: TGTGCCAGCAGCTTAAACGAGGTAGCTGGCTACACCTTC
cdr3_aa: CASSLNEVAGYTF
d_call: NA
clone_size: NA
v_call: TRBV7-9
j_call: TRBJ1-2
cdr3_length: 13

cdr3_nt: TGCGCCAGCAGCTTGGACCCCGGGTACAATGAGCAGTTCTTC
cdr3_aa: CASSLDPGYNEQFF
d_call: NA
clone_size: NA
v_call: TRBV5-1
j_call: TRBJ2-1
cdr3_length: 14

cdr3_nt: TGCGCCAGCAGCTTCGTCGGGACAAGCGGGAGGGGAAATGAGCAGTTCTTC
cdr3_aa: CASSFVGTSGRGNEQFF
d_call: TRBD2
clone_size: NA
v_call: TRBV5-1
j_call: TRBJ2-1
cdr3_length: 17

cdr3_nt: TGTGCCAGTAGCCCGATCCGGGGGTCGAACGGCGGGGAGCTGTTTTTT
cdr3_aa: CASSPIRGSNGGELFF
d_call: NA
clone_size: NA
v_call: TRBV19
j_call: TRBJ2-2
cdr3_length: 16

cdr3_nt: TGTGCCAGCAGCCGGGACAGATGGACTAGCGGAGTGTCCCACGAGCAGTACTTC
cdr3_aa: CASSRDRWTSGVSHEQYF
d_call: TRBD2
clone_size: NA
v_call: TRBV28
j_call: TRBJ2-7
cdr3_length: 18

cdr3_nt: TGTGCCAGCAGCGTAGAGGGGGAAAACACTGAAGCTTTCTTT
cdr3_aa: CASSVEGENTEAFF
d_call: NA
clone_size: once
v_call: TRBV9
j_call: TRBJ1-1
cdr3_length: 14

cdr3_nt: TGTGCCAGCAGACGGGACAGGGTCCTCCCGAACACTGAAGCTTTCTTT
cdr3_aa: CASRRDRVLPNTEAFF
d_call: TRBD1
clone_size: NA
v_call: TRBV28
j_call: TRBJ1-1
cdr3_length: 16

cdr3_nt: TGTGCCAGCAGTTTTATCACGGCGGGGACCGGGGAGCTGTTTTTT
cdr3_aa: CASSFITAGTGELFF
d_call: NA
clone_size: NA
v_call: TRBV27
j_call: TRBJ2-2
cdr3_length: 15

cdr3_nt: TGTGCCAGTCGGGGGATAGATACGCAGTATTTT
cdr3_aa: CASRGIDTQYF
d_call: NA
clone_size: NA
v_call: TRBV19
j_call: TRBJ2-3
cdr3_length: 11

cdr3_nt: TGTGCCAGCAGCCACAAACCCAGCGGGGTATTGCACTATAATTCACCCCTCCACTTT
cdr3_aa: CASSHKPSGVLHYNSPLHF
d_call: NA
clone_size: NA
v_call: TRBV14
j_call: TRBJ1-6
cdr3_length: 19

cdr3_nt: TGCAGCGGCCGACAGGGATCTTTCCTGAACACTGAAGCTTTCTTT
cdr3_aa: CSGRQGSFLNTEAFF
d_call: TRBD1
clone_size: NA
v_call: TRBV29-1
j_call: TRBJ1-1
cdr3_length: 15

cdr3_nt: TGTGCCAGCAGCGGGGTGGGGGGGAACACTGAAGCTTTCTTT
cdr3_aa: CASSGVGGNTEAFF
d_call: NA
clone_size: NA
v_call: TRBV2
j_call: TRBJ1-1
cdr3_length: 14

cdr3_nt: TGTGCCAGCAGCTTGGACAGGGAACCCACAGATACGCAGTATTTT
cdr3_aa: CASSLDREPTDTQYF
d_call: TRBD1
clone_size: NA
v_call: TRBV6-4
j_call: TRBJ2-3
cdr3_length: 15

cdr3_nt: TGTGCCAGCAGCTTAGCGACAGACACCGGGGAGCTGTTTTTT
cdr3_aa: CASSLATDTGELFF
d_call: NA
clone_size: once
v_call: TRBV7-9
j_call: TRBJ2-2
cdr3_length: 14

cdr3_nt: TGCAGCGTTGACTCAAGGGGGACTAGTTTCGACAATGAGCAGTTCTTC
cdr3_aa: CSVDSRGTSFDNEQFF
d_call: TRBD2
clone_size: few
v_call: TRBV29-1
j_call: TRBJ2-1
cdr3_length: 16

cdr3_nt: TGTGCCAGCAGTGAAAGGGCCCGACAGGTCTATGGCTACACCTTC
cdr3_aa: CASSERARQVYGYTF
d_call: NA
clone_size: NA
v_call: TRBV2
j_call: TRBJ1-2
cdr3_length: 15

cdr3_nt: TGTGCCAGCAGTTACCATAGGGGGGGTAACTATGGCTACACCTTC
cdr3_aa: CASSYHRGGNYGYTF
d_call: NA
clone_size: NA
v_call: TRBV6-5
j_call: TRBJ1-2
cdr3_length: 15

cdr3_nt: TGTGCCAGCAGTTACTCCCGGACGGGGGGAGTAGGCTACACCTTC
cdr3_aa: CASSYSRTGGVGYTF
d_call: NA
clone_size: NA
v_call: TRBV6-5
j_call: TRBJ1-2
cdr3_length: 15

cdr3_nt: TGTGCCAGCAGTGGTAGGACAGGGGTTGACTCTGAAGCTTTCTTT
cdr3_aa: CASSGRTGVDSEAFF
d_call: TRBD1
clone_size: NA
v_call: TRBV6-1
j_call: TRBJ1-1
cdr3_length: 15

cdr3_nt: TGTGCCAGCAGCCAATGGGGTCTCAAAGCGGGGCACAATGAGCAGTTCTTC
cdr3_aa: CASSQWGLKAGHNEQFF
d_call: TRBD2
clone_size: NA
v_call: TRBV4-2
j_call: TRBJ2-1
cdr3_length: 17

cdr3_nt: TGTGCCAGCAGCTTTAGTTTGAACACTGAAGCTTTCTTT
cdr3_aa: CASSFSLNTEAFF
d_call: NA
clone_size: NA
v_call: TRBV5-8
j_call: TRBJ1-1
cdr3_length: 13

cdr3_nt: TGCGGGGGGCGGGGGACTGAAGCTTTCTTT
cdr3_aa: CGGRGTEAFF
d_call: NA
clone_size: few
v_call: TRBV20-1
j_call: TRBJ1-1
cdr3_length: 10

cdr3_nt: TGTGCCAGCAGTTTGGGCCAGGGCGCTGAAGCTTTCTTT
cdr3_aa: CASSLGQGAEAFF
d_call: NA
clone_size: NA
v_call: TRBV28
j_call: TRBJ1-1
cdr3_length: 13

cdr3_nt: TGTGCCAGCAGCTTATATCCGAGACAGGGCTTTAATGAAAAACTGTTTTTT
cdr3_aa: CASSLYPRQGFNEKLFF
d_call: TRBD1
clone_size: NA
v_call: TRBV7-9
j_call: TRBJ1-4
cdr3_length: 17

cdr3_nt: TGTGCCAGCAGCACGCCCGGGACAGGGGCCTACGAGCAGTACTTC
cdr3_aa: CASSTPGTGAYEQYF
d_call: NA
clone_size: NA
v_call: TRBV21-1
j_call: TRBJ2-7
cdr3_length: 15

cdr3_nt: TGTGCCACCAGCAGAGTCCGGGCCAGGGCAACTATGATCGGTGAAAAACTGTTTTTT
cdr3_aa: CATSRVRARATMIGEKLFF
d_call: NA
clone_size: NA
v_call: TRBV15
j_call: TRBJ1-4
cdr3_length: 19

cdr3_nt: TGTGCCAGCAGCCAAGCCAGGACAGGGGGCCACGAGCAGTACTTC
cdr3_aa: CASSQARTGGHEQYF
d_call: TRBD1
clone_size: once
v_call: TRBV4-2
j_call: TRBJ2-7
cdr3_length: 15

cdr3_nt: TGCGCCAGCAACGACCGAGCGGGAGGGAGGACAGATACGCAGTATTTT
cdr3_aa: CASNDRAGGRTDTQYF
d_call: TRBD2
clone_size: NA
v_call: TRBV5-1
j_call: TRBJ2-3
cdr3_length: 16

cdr3_nt: TGTGCCAGCAGTCGGGATTATGAGCAGTTCTTC
cdr3_aa: CASSRDYEQFF
d_call: NA
clone_size: NA
v_call: TRBV6-5
j_call: TRBJ2-1
cdr3_length: 11

cdr3_nt: TGTGCCAGCAGTGAAAGTCGGACAGCCCATGGCTACACCTTC
cdr3_aa: CASSESRTAHGYTF
d_call: NA
clone_size: few
v_call: TRBV6-1
j_call: TRBJ1-2
cdr3_length: 14

cdr3_nt: TGTGCCATCAGTGGGGACAGCTCAACCTCCTACGAGCAGTACTTC
cdr3_aa: CAISGDSSTSYEQYF
d_call: TRBD1
clone_size: NA
v_call: TRBV10-3
j_call: TRBJ2-7
cdr3_length: 15

cdr3_nt: TGTGCCAGCAGCTTAATCCGGGACTACCTCACAGATACGCAGTATTTT
cdr3_aa: CASSLIRDYLTDTQYF
d_call: TRBD2
clone_size: NA
v_call: TRBV11-2
j_call: TRBJ2-3
cdr3_length: 16

cdr3_nt: TGTGCCAGCAGTGAAGGGAGGACCTCGTGGGAAAAACTGTTTTTT
cdr3_aa: CASSEGRTSWEKLFF
d_call: NA
clone_size: NA
v_call: TRBV6-1
j_call: TRBJ1-4
cdr3_length: 15

cdr3_nt: TGTGCCAGCAGCCTAAGAGCCGGTTCCCAGCCCCAGCATTTT
cdr3_aa: CASSLRAGSQPQHF
d_call: NA
clone_size: NA
v_call: TRBV7-3
j_call: TRBJ1-5
cdr3_length: 14

cdr3_nt: TGTGCCAGTACCCCCCAAGGGACAGGGAATGGCTACACCTTC
cdr3_aa: CASTPQGTGNGYTF
d_call: TRBD1
clone_size: NA
v_call: TRBV19
j_call: TRBJ1-2
cdr3_length: 14

cdr3_nt: TGTGCCAGCAGTTACGCTGCGACAGGGGGAGAAAAACTGTTTTTT
cdr3_aa: CASSYAATGGEKLFF
d_call: TRBD1
clone_size: NA
v_call: TRBV27
j_call: TRBJ1-4
cdr3_length: 15

cdr3_nt: TGTGCCAGCAGTAACGGACTAGCGCTGAATGAGCAGTTCTTC
cdr3_aa: CASSNGLALNEQFF
d_call: TRBD2
clone_size: NA
v_call: TRBV2
j_call: TRBJ2-1
cdr3_length: 14

cdr3_nt: TGTGCCAGCAGCCAACAGCCCTCCTCAGGAAACACCATATATTTT
cdr3_aa: CASSQQPSSGNTIYF
d_call: NA
clone_size: NA
v_call: TRBV7-8
j_call: TRBJ1-3
cdr3_length: 15

cdr3_nt: TGCGCCAGCAGTGCGGGGGGTAACACCGGGGAGCTGTTTTTT
cdr3_aa: CASSAGGNTGELFF
d_call: TRBD2
clone_size: NA
v_call: TRBV10-1
j_call: TRBJ2-2
cdr3_length: 14

cdr3_nt: TGTGCCAGCAGCTCCCGCCTGTCGGGCACTGAAGCTTTCTTT
cdr3_aa: CASSSRLSGTEAFF
d_call: NA
clone_size: NA
v_call: TRBV7-9
j_call: TRBJ1-1
cdr3_length: 14

cdr3_nt: TGTGCCAGCAGCCAAGTGGGCAGTTCCTACGAGCAGTACTTC
cdr3_aa: CASSQVGSSYEQYF
d_call: NA
clone_size: once
v_call: TRBV4-2
j_call: TRBJ2-7
cdr3_length: 14

cdr3_nt: TGTGCCAGCAGCTCCAAGACAGGGGGTTACGGCTATGGCTACACCTTC
cdr3_aa: CASSSKTGGYGYGYTF
d_call: TRBD1
clone_size: NA
v_call: TRBV5-4
j_call: TRBJ1-2
cdr3_length: 16

cdr3_nt: TGTGCCAGCAGCGTAAGCCCCACCGGGGAGCTGTTTTTT
cdr3_aa: CASSVSPTGELFF
d_call: NA
clone_size: NA
v_call: TRBV9
j_call: TRBJ2-2
cdr3_length: 13

cdr3_nt: TGTGCCAGCTCACCAAAAGGGAGGGGGTCGGAGGCTTTCTTT
cdr3_aa: CASSPKGRGSEAFF
d_call: NA
clone_size: NA
v_call: TRBV18
j_call: TRBJ1-1
cdr3_length: 14

cdr3_nt: TGTGCCAGCTCACCCCCAGGGACTGTTCAGCCCCAGCATTTT
cdr3_aa: CASSPPGTVQPQHF
d_call: NA
clone_size: NA
v_call: TRBV18
j_call: TRBJ1-5
cdr3_length: 14

cdr3_nt: TGCGCCAGCAGCAGGAATCCCCGGGACAGAAGGTTACAAGAGACCCAGTACTTC
cdr3_aa: CASSRNPRDRRLQETQYF
d_call: TRBD1
clone_size: NA
v_call: TRBV5-1
j_call: TRBJ2-5
cdr3_length: 18

cdr3_nt: TGTGCCAGCAGCCTCAACACCGGGGAGCTGTTTTTT
cdr3_aa: CASSLNTGELFF
d_call: NA
clone_size: NA
v_call: TRBV11-1
j_call: TRBJ2-2
cdr3_length: 12

cdr3_nt: TGTGCCAGCAGTTCCCTTAGAACCACTGAAGCTTTCTTT
cdr3_aa: CASSSLRTTEAFF
d_call: NA
clone_size: NA
v_call: TRBV6-5
j_call: TRBJ1-1
cdr3_length: 13

cdr3_nt: TGTGCCAGTAGTTACCGGGACACTGAAGCTTTCTTT
cdr3_aa: CASSYRDTEAFF
d_call: NA
clone_size: NA
v_call: TRBV19
j_call: TRBJ1-1
cdr3_length: 12

cdr3_nt: TGTGCCAGCAGTTTGGGGACAGGGGGAGGGAATCAGCCCCAGCATTTT
cdr3_aa: CASSLGTGGGNQPQHF
d_call: TRBD1
clone_size: NA
v_call: TRBV28
j_call: TRBJ1-5
cdr3_length: 16